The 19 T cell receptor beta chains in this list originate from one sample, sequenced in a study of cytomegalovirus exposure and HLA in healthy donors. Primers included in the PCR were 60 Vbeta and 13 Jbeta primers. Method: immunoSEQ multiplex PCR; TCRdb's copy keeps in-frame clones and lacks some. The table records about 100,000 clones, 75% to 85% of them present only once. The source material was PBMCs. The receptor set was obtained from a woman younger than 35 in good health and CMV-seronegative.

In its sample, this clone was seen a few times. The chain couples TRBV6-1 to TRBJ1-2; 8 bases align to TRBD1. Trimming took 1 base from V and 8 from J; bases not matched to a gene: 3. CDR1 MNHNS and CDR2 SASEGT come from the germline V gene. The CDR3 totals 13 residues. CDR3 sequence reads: CASSEGTGLGYTF. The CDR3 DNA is TGTGCCAGCAGTGAAGGGACAGGGTTGGGCTACACCTTC.

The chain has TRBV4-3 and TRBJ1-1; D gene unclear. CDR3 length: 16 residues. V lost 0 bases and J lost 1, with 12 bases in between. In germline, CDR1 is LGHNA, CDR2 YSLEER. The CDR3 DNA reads TGCGCCAGCAGCCAAGATAAGTTGGAGCGGAACACTGAAGCTTTCTTT. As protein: CASSQDKLERNTEAFF.

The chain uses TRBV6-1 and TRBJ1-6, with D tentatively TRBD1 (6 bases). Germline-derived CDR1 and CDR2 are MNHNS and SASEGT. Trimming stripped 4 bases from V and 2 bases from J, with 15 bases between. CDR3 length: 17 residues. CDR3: CASSVWRGGPYNSPLHF. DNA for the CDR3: TGTGCCAGCAGTGTGTGGCGCGGGGGGCCCTATAATTCACCCCTCCACTTT.

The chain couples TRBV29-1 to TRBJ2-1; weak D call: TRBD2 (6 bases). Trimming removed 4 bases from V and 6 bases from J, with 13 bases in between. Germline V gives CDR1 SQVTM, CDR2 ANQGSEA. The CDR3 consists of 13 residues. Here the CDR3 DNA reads TGCAGCGTTGTGGGGGGAATCGGCAATGAGCAGTTCTTC. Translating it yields CSVVGGIGNEQFF.

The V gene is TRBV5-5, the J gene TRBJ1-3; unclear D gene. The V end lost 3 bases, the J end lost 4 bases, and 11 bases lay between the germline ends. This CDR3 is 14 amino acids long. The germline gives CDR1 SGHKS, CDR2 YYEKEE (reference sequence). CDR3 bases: TGTGCCAGCAGCTCGAATGGAGCGGGAAACACCATATATTTT. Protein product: CASSSNGAGNTIYF.

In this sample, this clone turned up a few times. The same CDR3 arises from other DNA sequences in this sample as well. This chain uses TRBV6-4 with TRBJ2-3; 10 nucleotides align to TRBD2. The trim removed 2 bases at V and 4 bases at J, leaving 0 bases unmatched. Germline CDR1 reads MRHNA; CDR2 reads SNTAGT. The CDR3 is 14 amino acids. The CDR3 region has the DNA TGTGCCAGCAGTGACAGCGGGGGGGCAGATACGCAGTATTTT. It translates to CASSDSGGADTQYF.

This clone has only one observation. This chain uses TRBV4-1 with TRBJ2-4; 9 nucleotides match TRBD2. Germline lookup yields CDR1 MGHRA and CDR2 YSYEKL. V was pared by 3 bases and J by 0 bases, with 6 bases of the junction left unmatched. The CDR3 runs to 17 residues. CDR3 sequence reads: CASSQLTSGLAKNIQYF. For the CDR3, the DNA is TGCGCCAGCAGCCAGTTGACTAGCGGACTAGCCAAAAACATTCAGTACTTC.

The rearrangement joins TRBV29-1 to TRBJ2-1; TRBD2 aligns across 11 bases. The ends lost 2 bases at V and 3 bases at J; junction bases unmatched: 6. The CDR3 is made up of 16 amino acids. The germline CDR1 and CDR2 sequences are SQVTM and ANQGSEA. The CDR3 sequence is CSVETKLAGVYNEQFF. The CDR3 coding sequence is TGCAGCGTTGAAACAAAACTAGCGGGGGTCTACAATGAGCAGTTCTTC.

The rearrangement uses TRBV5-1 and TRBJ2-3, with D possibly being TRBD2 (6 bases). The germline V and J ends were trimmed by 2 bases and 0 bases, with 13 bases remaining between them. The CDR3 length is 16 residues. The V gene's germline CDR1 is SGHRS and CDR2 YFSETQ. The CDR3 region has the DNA TGCGCCAGCAGCTTAGTACCGGGACTTAGCACAGATACGCAGTATTTT. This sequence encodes CASSLVPGLSTDTQYF.

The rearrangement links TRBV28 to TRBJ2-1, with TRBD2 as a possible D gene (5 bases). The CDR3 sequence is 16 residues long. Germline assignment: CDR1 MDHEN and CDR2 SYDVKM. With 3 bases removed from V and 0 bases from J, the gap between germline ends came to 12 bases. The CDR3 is CASSFLGGSSYNEQFF. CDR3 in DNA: TGTGCCAGCAGTTTCCTCGGAGGTAGCTCCTACAATGAGCAGTTCTTC.

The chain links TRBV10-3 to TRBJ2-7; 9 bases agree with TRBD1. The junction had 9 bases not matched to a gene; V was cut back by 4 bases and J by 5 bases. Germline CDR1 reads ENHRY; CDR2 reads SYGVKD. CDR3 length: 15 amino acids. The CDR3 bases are TGTGCCATCAGTGGGGGGGACAGGGCAGAGGACGAGCAGTACTTC. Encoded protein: CAISGGDRAEDEQYF.

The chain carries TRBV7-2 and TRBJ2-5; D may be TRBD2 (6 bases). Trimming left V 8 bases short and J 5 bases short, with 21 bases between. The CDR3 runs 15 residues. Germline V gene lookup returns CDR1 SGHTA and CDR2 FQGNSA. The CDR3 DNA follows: TGTGCCAGCTCATCTACGGGACTTCGCTTGGAGACCCAGTACTTC. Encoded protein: CASSSTGLRLETQYF.

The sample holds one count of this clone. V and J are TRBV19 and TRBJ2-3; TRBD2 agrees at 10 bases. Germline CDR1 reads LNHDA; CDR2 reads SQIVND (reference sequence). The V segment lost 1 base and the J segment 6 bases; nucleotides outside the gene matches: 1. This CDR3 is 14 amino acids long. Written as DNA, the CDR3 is TGTGCCAGTAGTATAGGTAGCGGGGGGGATACGCAGTATTTT. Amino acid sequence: CASSIGSGGDTQYF.

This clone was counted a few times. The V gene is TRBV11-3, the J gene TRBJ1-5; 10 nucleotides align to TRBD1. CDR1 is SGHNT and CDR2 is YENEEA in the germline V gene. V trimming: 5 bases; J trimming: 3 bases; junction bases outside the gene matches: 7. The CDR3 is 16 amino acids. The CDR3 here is CASSPGTGASNQPQHF. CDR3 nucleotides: TGTGCCAGCAGCCCCGGGACAGGGGCTTCCAATCAGCCCCAGCATTTT.

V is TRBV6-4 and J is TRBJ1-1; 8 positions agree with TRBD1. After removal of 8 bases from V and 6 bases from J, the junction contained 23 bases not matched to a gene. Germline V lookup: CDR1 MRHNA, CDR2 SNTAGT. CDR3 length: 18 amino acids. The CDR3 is CASPEHWDRSEFGAEAFF. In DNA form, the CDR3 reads TGTGCCAGCCCCGAACACTGGGACAGGTCGGAATTCGGGGCTGAAGCTTTCTTT.

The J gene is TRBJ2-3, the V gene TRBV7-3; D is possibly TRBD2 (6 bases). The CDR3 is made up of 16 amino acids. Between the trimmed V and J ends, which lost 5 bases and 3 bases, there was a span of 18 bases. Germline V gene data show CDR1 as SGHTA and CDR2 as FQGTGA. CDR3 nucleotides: TGTGCCAGCAGCCGAGAGCTAGCGAGAGTTACAGATACGCAGTATTTT. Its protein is CASSRELARVTDTQYF.

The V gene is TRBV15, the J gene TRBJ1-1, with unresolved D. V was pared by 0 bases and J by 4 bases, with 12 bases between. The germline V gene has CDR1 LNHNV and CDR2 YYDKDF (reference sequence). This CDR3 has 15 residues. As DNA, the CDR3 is TGTGCCACCAGCAGAGAGTCCGGGTGGAGCACTGAAGCTTTCTTT. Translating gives CATSRESGWSTEAFF.

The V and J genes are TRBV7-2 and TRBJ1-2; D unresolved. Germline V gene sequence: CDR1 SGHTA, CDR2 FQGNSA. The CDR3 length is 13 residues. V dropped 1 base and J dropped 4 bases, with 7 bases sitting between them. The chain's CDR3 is CASSLGRGYGYTF. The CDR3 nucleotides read TGTGCCAGCAGCTTAGGACGGGGCTATGGCTACACCTTC.

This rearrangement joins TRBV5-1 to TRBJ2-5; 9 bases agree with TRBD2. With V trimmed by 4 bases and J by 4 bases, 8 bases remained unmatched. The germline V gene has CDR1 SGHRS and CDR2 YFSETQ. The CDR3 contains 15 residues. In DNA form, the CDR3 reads TGCGCCAGCAGCAAATCTAGCGGGGTGGGAGAGACCCAGTACTTC. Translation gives CASSKSSGVGETQYF.